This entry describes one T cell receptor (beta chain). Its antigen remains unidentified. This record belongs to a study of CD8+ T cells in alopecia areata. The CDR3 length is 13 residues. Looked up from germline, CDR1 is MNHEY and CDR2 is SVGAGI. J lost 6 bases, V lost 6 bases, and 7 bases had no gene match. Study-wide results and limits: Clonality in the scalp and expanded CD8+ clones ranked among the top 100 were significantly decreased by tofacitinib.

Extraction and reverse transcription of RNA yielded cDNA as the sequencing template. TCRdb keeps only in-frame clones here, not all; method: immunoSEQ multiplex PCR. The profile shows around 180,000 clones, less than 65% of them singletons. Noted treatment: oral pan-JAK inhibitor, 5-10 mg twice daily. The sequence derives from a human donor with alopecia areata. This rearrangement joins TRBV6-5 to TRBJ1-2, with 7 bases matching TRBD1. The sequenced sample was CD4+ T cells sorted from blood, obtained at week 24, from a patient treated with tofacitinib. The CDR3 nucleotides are TGTGCCAGCAGCCGCGACAGGGCGGATGGCTACACCTTC. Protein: CASSRDRADGYTF.